The next 3 T cell receptor beta chains were all read from a single sample in a study of blood T cell repertoires in COVID-19. Assay used: immunoSEQ multiplex PCR; TCRdb lists only in-frame clones, some missing. The table has 150,000 to 160,000 clones, roughly 78% seen once; the top ten hold around 1.7%. Sequenced input: peripheral blood. The receptors shown here come from a man older than 75 with acute or convalescent COVID-19.

The chain recombines TRBV5-1 with TRBJ1-3; 7 bases map to TRBD1. This CDR3 is 16 amino acids long. Per germline, CDR1 SGHRS and CDR2 YFSETQ. Unmatched junction bases numbered 4, after V lost 0 bases and J lost 1 base. CDR3 loop: CASSLEQGLSGNTIYF. The CDR3, as DNA: TGCGCCAGCAGCTTGGAACAGGGGCTGTCTGGAAACACCATATATTTT.

J is TRBJ1-1 and V is TRBV7-8, with 7 bases matching TRBD1. This CDR3 has 11 amino acids. Germline CDR1 SGHVS, CDR2 FQNEAQ. The V gene end was trimmed by 3 bases and the J gene end by 11 bases; junction bases not matched to a gene: 3. CDR3 amino acids: CASSLDRKAFF. The CDR3 nucleotides are TGTGCCAGCAGCTTGGACAGGAAGGCTTTCTTT.

The rearrangement joins TRBV9 to TRBJ1-4; the match to TRBD1 covers 9 bases. J was trimmed by 8 bases and V by 3 bases; bases with no gene match: 11. The CDR3 is 16 amino acids. Germline V gene sequence: CDR1 SGDLS, CDR2 YYNGEE. CDR3 in amino acids: CASSETRTGASEKLFF. The CDR3 DNA reads TGTGCCAGCAGCGAGACTCGGACAGGGGCCTCAGAAAAACTGTTTTTT.